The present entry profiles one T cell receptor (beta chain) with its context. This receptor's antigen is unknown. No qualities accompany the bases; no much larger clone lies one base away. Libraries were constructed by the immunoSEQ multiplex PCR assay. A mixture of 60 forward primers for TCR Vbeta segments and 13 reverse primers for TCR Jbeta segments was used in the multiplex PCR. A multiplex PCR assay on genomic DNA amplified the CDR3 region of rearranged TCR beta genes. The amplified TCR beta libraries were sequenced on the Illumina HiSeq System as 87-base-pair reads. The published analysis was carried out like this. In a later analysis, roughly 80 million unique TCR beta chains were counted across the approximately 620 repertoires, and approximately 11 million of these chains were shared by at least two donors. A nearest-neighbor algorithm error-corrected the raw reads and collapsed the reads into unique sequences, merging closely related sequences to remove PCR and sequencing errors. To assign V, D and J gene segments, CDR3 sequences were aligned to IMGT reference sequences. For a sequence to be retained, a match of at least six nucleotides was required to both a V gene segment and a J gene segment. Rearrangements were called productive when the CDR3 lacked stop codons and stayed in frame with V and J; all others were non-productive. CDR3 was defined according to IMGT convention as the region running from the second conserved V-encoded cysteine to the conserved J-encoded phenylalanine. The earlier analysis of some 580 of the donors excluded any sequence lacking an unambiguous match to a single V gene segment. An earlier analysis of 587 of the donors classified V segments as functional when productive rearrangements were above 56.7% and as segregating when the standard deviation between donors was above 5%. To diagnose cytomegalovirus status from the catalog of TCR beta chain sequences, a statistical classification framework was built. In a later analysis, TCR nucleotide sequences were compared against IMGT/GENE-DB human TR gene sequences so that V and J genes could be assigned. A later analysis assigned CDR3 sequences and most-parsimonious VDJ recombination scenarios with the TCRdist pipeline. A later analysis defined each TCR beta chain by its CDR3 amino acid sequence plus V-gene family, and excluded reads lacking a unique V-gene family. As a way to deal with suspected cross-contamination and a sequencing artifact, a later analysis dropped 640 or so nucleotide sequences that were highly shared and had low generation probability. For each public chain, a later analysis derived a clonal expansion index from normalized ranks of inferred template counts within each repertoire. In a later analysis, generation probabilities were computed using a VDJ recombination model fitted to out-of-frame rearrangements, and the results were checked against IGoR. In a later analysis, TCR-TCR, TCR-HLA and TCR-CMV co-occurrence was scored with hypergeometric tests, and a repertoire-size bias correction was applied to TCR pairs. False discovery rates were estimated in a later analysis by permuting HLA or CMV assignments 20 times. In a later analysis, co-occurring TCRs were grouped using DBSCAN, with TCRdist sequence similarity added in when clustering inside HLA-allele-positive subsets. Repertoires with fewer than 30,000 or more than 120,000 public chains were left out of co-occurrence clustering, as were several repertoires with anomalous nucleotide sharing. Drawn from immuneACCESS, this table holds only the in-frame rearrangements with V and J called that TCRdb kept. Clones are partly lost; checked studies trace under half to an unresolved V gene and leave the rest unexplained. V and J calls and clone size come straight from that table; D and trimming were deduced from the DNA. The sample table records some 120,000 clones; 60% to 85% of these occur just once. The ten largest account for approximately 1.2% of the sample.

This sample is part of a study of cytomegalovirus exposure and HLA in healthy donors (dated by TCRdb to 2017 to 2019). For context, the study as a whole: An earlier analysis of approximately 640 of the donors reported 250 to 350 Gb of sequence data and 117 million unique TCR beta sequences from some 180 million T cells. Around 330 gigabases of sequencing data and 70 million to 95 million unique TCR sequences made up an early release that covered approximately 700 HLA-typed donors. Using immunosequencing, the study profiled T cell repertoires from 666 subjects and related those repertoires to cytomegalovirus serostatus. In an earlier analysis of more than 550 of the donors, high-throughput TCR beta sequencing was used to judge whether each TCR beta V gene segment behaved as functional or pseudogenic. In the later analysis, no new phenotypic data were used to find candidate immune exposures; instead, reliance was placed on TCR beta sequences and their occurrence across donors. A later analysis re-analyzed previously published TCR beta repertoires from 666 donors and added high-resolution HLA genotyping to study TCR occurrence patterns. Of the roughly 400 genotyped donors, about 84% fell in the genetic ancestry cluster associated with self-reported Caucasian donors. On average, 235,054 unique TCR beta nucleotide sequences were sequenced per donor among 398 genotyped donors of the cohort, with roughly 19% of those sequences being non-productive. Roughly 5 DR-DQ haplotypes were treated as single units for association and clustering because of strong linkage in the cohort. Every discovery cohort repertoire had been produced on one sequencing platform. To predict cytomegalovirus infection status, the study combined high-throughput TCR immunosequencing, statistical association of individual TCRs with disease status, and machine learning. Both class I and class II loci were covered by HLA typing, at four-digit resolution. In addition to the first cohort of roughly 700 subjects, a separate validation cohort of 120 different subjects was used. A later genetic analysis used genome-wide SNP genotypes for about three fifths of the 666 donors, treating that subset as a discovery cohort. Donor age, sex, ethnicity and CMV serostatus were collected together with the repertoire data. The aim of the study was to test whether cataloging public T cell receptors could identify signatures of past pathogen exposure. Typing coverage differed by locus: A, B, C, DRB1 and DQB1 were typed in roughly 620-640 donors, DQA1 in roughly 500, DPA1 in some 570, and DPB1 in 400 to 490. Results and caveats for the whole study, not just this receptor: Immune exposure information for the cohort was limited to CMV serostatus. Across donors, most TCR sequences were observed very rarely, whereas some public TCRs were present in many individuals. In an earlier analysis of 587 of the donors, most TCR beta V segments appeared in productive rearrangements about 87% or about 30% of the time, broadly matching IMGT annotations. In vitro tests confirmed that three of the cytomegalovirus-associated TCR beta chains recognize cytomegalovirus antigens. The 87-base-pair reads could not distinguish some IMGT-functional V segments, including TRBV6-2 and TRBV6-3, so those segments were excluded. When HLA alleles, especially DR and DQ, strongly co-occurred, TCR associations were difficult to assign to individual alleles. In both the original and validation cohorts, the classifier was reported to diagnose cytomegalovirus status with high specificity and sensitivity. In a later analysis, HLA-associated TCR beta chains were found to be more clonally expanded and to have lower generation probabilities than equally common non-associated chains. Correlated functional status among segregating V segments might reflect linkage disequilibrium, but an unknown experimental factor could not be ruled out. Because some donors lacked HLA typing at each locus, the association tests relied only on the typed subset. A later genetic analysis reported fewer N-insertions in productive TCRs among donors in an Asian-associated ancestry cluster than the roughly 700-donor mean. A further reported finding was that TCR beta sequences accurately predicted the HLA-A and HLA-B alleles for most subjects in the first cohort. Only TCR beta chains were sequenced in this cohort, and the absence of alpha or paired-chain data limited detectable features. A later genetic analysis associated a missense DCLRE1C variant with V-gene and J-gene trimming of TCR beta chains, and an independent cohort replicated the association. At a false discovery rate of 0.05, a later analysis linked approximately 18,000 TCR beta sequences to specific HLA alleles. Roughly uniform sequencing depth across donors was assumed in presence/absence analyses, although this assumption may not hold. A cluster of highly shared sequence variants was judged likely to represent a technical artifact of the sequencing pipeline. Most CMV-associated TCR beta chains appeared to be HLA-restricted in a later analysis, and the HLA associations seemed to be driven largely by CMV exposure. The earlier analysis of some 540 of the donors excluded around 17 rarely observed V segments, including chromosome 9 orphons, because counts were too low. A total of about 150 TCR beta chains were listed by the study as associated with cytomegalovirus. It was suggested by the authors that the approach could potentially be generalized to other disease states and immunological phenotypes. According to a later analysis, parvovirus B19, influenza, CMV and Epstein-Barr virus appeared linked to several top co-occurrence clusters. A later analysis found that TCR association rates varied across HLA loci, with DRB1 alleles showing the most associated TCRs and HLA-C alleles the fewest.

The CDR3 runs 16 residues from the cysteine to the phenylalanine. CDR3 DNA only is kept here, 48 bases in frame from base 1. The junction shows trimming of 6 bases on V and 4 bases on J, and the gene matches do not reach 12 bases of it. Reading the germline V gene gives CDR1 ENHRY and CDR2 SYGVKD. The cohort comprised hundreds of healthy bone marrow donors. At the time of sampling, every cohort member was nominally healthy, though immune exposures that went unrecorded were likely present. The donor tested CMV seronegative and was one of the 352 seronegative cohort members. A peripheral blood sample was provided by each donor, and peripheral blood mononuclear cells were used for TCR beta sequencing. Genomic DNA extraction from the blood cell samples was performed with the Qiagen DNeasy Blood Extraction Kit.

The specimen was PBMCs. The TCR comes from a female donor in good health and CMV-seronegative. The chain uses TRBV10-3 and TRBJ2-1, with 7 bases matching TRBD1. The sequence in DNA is TGTGCCATCAGGAGATTCGGGACAGAAGCGTACAATGAGCAGTTCTTC. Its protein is CAIRRFGTEAYNEQFF.